The 13 T cell receptor beta chains presented below share a single source sample, sequenced in a study of T-cell reconstitution after alpha-beta-depleted transplantation in children. Library preparation (for TCRbeta) was performed with unique molecular identifiers. TCRdb itself ran the PCR reads through MiXCR, one entry per CDR3 protein. The table has some 520,000 distinct CDR3 sequences, 30% to 35% seen once; the top ten hold 2% to 3%. The source material was PBMCs from the stem cell graft donor, sampled from the stem cell graft. The receptors derive from a human donor who donated a stem cell graft to a child with aplastic anemia.

CDR3: CASSAGTPNTGELFF. DNA of the CDR3: TGCGCCAGCAGTGCCGGGACGCCGAACACCGGGGAGCTGTTTTTT. The chain employs TRBV10-1 and TRBJ2-2; the D call may be TRBD1 or TRBD2 (5 bases each). The V gene's germline CDR1 is WNHNN and CDR2 SYGVQD (reference sequence). The V end was cut by 4 bases, the J end by 0 bases, with 9 bases between. CDR3 length: 15 residues.

V and J are TRBV6-5 and TRBJ2-5; D unclear. The CDR3 sequence is 14 residues long. The V end lost 0 bases, the J end lost 2 bases, and 7 bases lay between the germline ends. CDR1 and CDR2 (germline): MNHEY, SVGAGI. The CDR3 region is CASSYSMEQETQYF. The DNA for the CDR3 is TGTGCCAGCAGTTACTCGATGGAACAAGAGACCCAGTACTTC.

In this sample, this clonotype turned up a few times. The J gene is TRBJ2-1, the V gene TRBV14; 7 bases agree with TRBD1. This CDR3 is built from 15 residues. With V trimmed by 1 base and J by 7 bases, 7 bases remained unmatched. The germline V gene has CDR1 SGHDN and CDR2 FVKESK. The CDR3 region has the DNA TGTGCCAGCAGCCAAGTGGGACAGAGGGGTAATGAGCAGTTCTTC. Translated: CASSQVGQRGNEQFF.

This clonotype was recorded a few times. J is TRBJ1-2 and V is TRBV5-1; perhaps TRBD1 as D (5 bases). V lost 4 bases to trimming and J lost 7 bases, with 14 bases between them. CDR1 and CDR2 (germline): SGHRS, YFSETQ. CDR3 size: 13 residues. As DNA, the CDR3 is TGCGCCAGCAGCCCTAGGGGAGGTGGTGGCTACACCTTC. It yields the protein CASSPRGGGGYTF.

This clonotype was observed a handful of times. The chain couples TRBV5-6 to TRBJ2-1; D is perhaps TRBD1 (6 bases). Trimming took off 4 bases at V and 7 bases at J, with 9 bases between the two ends. CDR1 SGHDT and CDR2 YYEEEE come from the germline V gene. This CDR3 has 12 amino acids. Written as DNA, the CDR3 is TGTGCCAGCAGCCCGGGACAAAATGAGCAGTTCTTC. Its translation is CASSPGQNEQFF.

This clonotype has only a few counts. V gene TRBV20-1 combines with J gene TRBJ1-1; D possibly corresponds to TRBD1 (5 bases). The CDR3 covers 15 residues. V was clipped by 6 bases and J by 0 bases, with 17 bases between them. Germline V CDR1 and CDR2: DFQATT, SNEGSKA (reference sequence). The CDR3 here is CSAPGRVSMNTEAFF. CDR3 DNA: TGCAGTGCCCCGGGACGGGTCTCTATGAACACTGAAGCTTTCTTT.

This clonotype was seen only a few times. The chain joins TRBV29-1 to TRBJ2-4; possible D gene TRBD1, 5 bases. The V end lost 7 bases, the J end lost 8 bases, and 18 bases lay between the germline ends. CDR3 length: 13 residues. CDR1 and CDR2 (germline): SQVTM, ANQGSEA. The DNA of the CDR3 is TGCAGCGCGGGTAGGGGCGTCGGAGACATTCAGTACTTC. It codes for CSAGRGVGDIQYF.

This clonotype occurred once. The rearrangement links TRBV7-2 to TRBJ2-3; 11 bases are a match to TRBD2. V dropped 6 bases and J dropped 6; count of bases not matched to a gene: 11. This CDR3 contains 16 residues. The germline gives CDR1 SGHTA, CDR2 FQGNSA. The CDR3 bases are TGTGCCAGCAGTCGTTCACTAGCGGGGGCGGCGGATACGCAGTATTTT. Amino acid sequence: CASSRSLAGAADTQYF.

This chain connects TRBV11-2 to TRBJ2-5; tentative D call: TRBD2 (5 bases). CDR3 size: 14 residues. The V end was cut by 5 bases, the J end by 5 bases, with 15 bases between. Germline V lookup: CDR1 SGHAT, CDR2 FQNNGV. DNA for the CDR3: TGTGCCAGCAGCCCCACGGTGGGCGGGGAGACCCAGTACTTC. It specifies CASSPTVGGETQYF.

The rearrangement uses TRBV6-1 and TRBJ1-6; unclear D gene. CDR1 is MNHNS, CDR2 SASEGT, per germline. Trimming removed 7 bases from V and 7 bases from J, with 17 bases in between. The CDR3 is 15 residues long. CDR3 amino acids: CASTRGWGLNSPLHF. The CDR3 nucleotides are TGTGCCAGCACCCGGGGTTGGGGTCTGAATTCACCCCTCCACTTT.

The chain links TRBV18 to TRBJ1-3; D is ambiguous. The germline CDR1 and CDR2 sequences are KGHSH and LQKENI. Deletions cut 0 bases from V and 3 bases from J, with 15 bases between. The CDR3 runs to 17 residues. The CDR3 loop reads CASSPPVLANFGNTIYF. In DNA form, the CDR3 reads TGTGCCAGCTCACCACCGGTGTTGGCAAATTTTGGAAACACCATATATTTT.

The V call is TRBV7-2, the J call TRBJ2-3; 10 bases align to TRBD2. With 4 bases clipped from V and 1 base from J, the junction kept 5 bases outside the gene matches. Germline V gene sequence: CDR1 SGHTA, CDR2 FQGNSA. The CDR3 totals 16 residues. CDR3 nucleotides: TGTGCCAGCAGCTCTACCGGGACTAGCGGCACAGATACGCAGTATTTT. Encoded protein: CASSSTGTSGTDTQYF.

J is TRBJ2-4 and V is TRBV12-3 or TRBV12-4; 14 nucleotides agree with TRBD2. The V and J ends lost 6 bases and 5 bases, in that order; junction bases with no gene match: 6. CDR3 length equals 16 residues. The CDR3 is CASSFGLAGGENIQYF. CDR3 bases: TGTGCCAGCAGCTTCGGACTAGCGGGAGGCGAAAACATTCAGTACTTC.